A selection of T cell receptor beta chains follows, all from one sample in a study of shared clonotypes between healthy human individuals. Only in-frame clones appear in the TCRdb table, and some are missing; sequencing was by immunoSEQ multiplex PCR. Of about 1.1 million clones listed, roughly 77% are singletons. The sample was memory CD4+ T cells from PBMCs. The receptors were sampled from a man between 18 and 35 years old in good health. Some clones in this sample may be carry-over from other donors' samples. Both conserved end residues are part of each CDR3. Each record gives: CDR3 length, D gene, J gene, clone size, V gene, CDR3 protein, CDR3 DNA. D genes are given only for firm matches. For some rows the clone size is stated as once, few or many, or as a class when expanded; others skip it.

>14|NA|TRBJ2-7|NA|TRBV27
CASTSEGSPREQYF
TGTGCCAGCACCTCGGAGGGCTCCCCCAGGGAGCAGTACTTC
>14|NA|TRBJ1-1|NA|TRBV2
CASSLARGNTEAFF
TGTGCCAGCAGCCTTGCCCGTGGGAACACTGAAGCTTTCTTT
>16|TRBD1|TRBJ2-7|NA|TRBV28
CASSQLPGQGPHEQYF
TGTGCCAGCAGTCAATTACCGGGACAGGGGCCCCACGAGCAGTACTTC
>12|TRBD1|TRBJ2-1|few|TRBV12-5
CASGEGASEQFF
TGTGCTAGTGGTGAGGGGGCGTCCGAGCAGTTCTTC
>15|NA|TRBJ1-1|NA|TRBV29-1
CSVEAPGGQNTEAFF
TGCAGCGTTGAAGCTCCCGGGGGCCAGAACACTGAAGCTTTCTTT
>13|NA|TRBJ2-5|NA|TRBV21-1
CASSTRILQTQYF
TGTGCCAGCAGCACCCGGATACTCCAGACCCAGTACTTC
>17|TRBD1|TRBJ1-2|NA|TRBV7-2
CASSPRAGGSLNYGYTF
TGTGCCAGCAGCCCGAGGGCAGGGGGCTCTTTGAACTATGGCTACACCTTC
>18|TRBD2|TRBJ2-7|NA|TRBV5-1
CASSLEGGLNDMYYEQYF
TGCGCCAGCAGCTTGGAGGGAGGGTTGAATGATATGTACTACGAGCAGTACTTC
>13|NA|TRBJ2-1|NA|TRBV28
CASSLRVSYEQFF
TGTGCCAGCAGTTTACGGGTTTCGTATGAGCAGTTCTTC
>13|TRBD2|TRBJ2-1|NA|TRBV7-3
CASGTSDHNEQFF
TGTGCCAGCGGGACTAGCGACCACAATGAGCAGTTCTTC
>15|NA|TRBJ1-1|once|TRBV7-2
CASSAQGRAITEAFF
TGTGCCAGCAGCGCTCAAGGCAGGGCTATCACTGAAGCTTTCTTT
>14|NA|TRBJ2-3|NA|TRBV9
CASSVVARADTQYF
TGTGCCAGCAGCGTAGTGGCGAGGGCAGATACGCAGTATTTT
>14|NA|TRBJ2-7|NA|TRBV30
CAWAVGLRAVEQYF
TGTGCCTGGGCTGTGGGGCTTCGGGCAGTCGAGCAGTACTTC
>15|NA|TRBJ2-6|NA|TRBV19
CASSPSTSGANVLTF
TGTGCCAGTAGTCCCTCCACCTCTGGGGCCAACGTCCTGACTTTC
>15|TRBD1|TRBJ1-1|few|TRBV6-5
CANSYSDRRNTEAFF
TGTGCCAACAGTTACTCGGACAGGAGGAACACTGAAGCTTTCTTT
>15|NA|TRBJ2-5|NA|TRBV14
CASSPGRYREETQYF
TGTGCCAGCAGCCCTGGGAGATACAGGGAGGAGACCCAGTACTTC
>13|NA|TRBJ2-7|many|TRBV18
CASSPAGGYEQYF
TGTGCCAGCTCACCCGCCGGAGGCTACGAGCAGTACTTC
>15|TRBD1|TRBJ1-1|NA|TRBV18
CASSPGTGGRTEAFF
TGTGCCAGCTCACCGGGGACAGGGGGCCGAACTGAAGCTTTCTTT
>15|NA|TRBJ1-1|NA|TRBV5-1
CASSLDGGVDTEAFF
TGCGCCAGCAGCTTGGATGGGGGTGTTGACACTGAAGCTTTCTTT
>18|NA|TRBJ2-4|NA|TRBV14
CASSPIYTGFGAKNIQYF
TGTGCCAGCAGCCCAATCTACACAGGGTTTGGAGCCAAAAACATTCAGTACTTC
>14|TRBD2|TRBJ2-1|NA|TRBV2
CASSGLAGYNEQFF
TGTGCCAGCAGTGGTCTAGCGGGTTACAATGAGCAGTTCTTC
>14|TRBD1|TRBJ2-7|NA|TRBV23-1
CASSRYRGPYEQYF
TGCGCCAGCAGTCGCTACAGGGGCCCTTACGAGCAGTACTTC
>14|TRBD2|TRBJ2-1|NA|TRBV7-3
CASSTGLAGTVQFF
TGTGCCAGCAGCACCGGACTAGCGGGAACGGTGCAGTTCTTC
>12|NA|TRBJ2-3|NA|TRBV13
CASSRERNTQYF
TGTGCCAGCAGCCGGGAGCGAAATACGCAGTATTTT
>13|NA|TRBJ1-1|NA|TRBV19
CASSVNGDTEAFF
TGTGCCAGTAGTGTCAACGGGGACACTGAAGCTTTCTTT
>15|NA|TRBJ2-3|NA|TRBV2
CASSVTGAPTDTQYF
TGTGCCAGCAGTGTGACGGGAGCGCCCACAGATACGCAGTATTTT
>13|NA|TRBJ2-1|once|TRBV7-2
CASSLGFNNEQFF
TGTGCCAGCAGTCTGGGGTTCAACAATGAGCAGTTCTTC
>14|NA|TRBJ2-7|few|TRBV7-8
CASSLLSATYEQYF
TGTGCCAGCAGCTTACTTAGCGCGACCTACGAGCAGTACTTC
>14|NA|TRBJ1-2|few|TRBV11-1
CASSIDRHSYGYTF
TGTGCCAGCAGCATAGACAGACACTCCTATGGCTACACCTTC
>15|TRBD2|TRBJ2-3|NA|TRBV9
CASSVEGTSGDTQYF
TGTGCCAGCAGCGTAGAGGGGACTAGCGGAGATACGCAGTATTTT
>16|TRBD1|TRBJ1-4|NA|TRBV4-1
CASSQDVRQGGEKLFF
TGCGCCAGCAGCCAAGATGTTCGACAGGGTGGCGAAAAACTGTTTTTT
>15|TRBD1|TRBJ1-4|once|TRBV5-1
CASSGGTGVVEKLFF
TGCGCCAGCAGCGGAGGGACAGGGGTAGTGGAAAAACTGTTTTTT